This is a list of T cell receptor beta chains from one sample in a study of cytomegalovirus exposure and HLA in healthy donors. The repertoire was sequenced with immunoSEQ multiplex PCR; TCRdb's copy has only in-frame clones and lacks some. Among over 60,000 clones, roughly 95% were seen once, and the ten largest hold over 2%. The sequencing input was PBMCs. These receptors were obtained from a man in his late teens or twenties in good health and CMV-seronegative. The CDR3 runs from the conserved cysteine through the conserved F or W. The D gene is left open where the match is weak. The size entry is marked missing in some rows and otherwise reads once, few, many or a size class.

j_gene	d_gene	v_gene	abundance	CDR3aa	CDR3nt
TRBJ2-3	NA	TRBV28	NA	CASSKDSSDTQYF	TGTGCCAGCAGTAAGGACAGTTCAGATACGCAGTATTTT
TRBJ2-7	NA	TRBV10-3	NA	CAISEEGLSYEQYF	TGTGCCATCAGTGAGGAAGGACTCTCCTACGAGCAGTACTTC
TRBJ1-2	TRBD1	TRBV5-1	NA	CASSLGDSPYGYTF	TGCGCCAGCAGCTTGGGGGACAGCCCTTATGGCTACACCTTC
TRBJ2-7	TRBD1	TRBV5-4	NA	CASSLGAGGGNEQYF	TGTGCCAGCAGCTTGGGGGCAGGGGGTGGCAACGAGCAGTACTTC
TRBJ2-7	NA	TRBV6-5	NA	CASSYYGSSYEQYF	TGTGCCAGCAGTTACTACGGGAGCTCCTACGAGCAGTACTTC
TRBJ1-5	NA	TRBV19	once	CASRDSLNQPQHF	TGTGCCAGTAGAGACAGCCTCAATCAGCCCCAGCATTTT
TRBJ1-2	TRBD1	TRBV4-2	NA	CASSQDKTGYANYGYTF	TGTGCCAGCAGCCAAGATAAGACAGGGTACGCTAACTATGGCTACACCTTC
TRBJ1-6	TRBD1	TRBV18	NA	CASSQNSADRAFNSPLHF	TGTGCCAGCTCACAGAATTCTGCTGACAGGGCATTTAATTCACCCCTCCACTTT
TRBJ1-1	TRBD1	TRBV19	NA	CASSKTGTGDTEAFF	TGTGCCAGTAGTAAGACCGGGACAGGGGACACTGAAGCTTTCTTT
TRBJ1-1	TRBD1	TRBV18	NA	CASSPPGTGHRLNTEAFF	TGTGCCAGCTCACCTCCCGGGACAGGGCACAGGTTGAACACTGAAGCTTTCTTT
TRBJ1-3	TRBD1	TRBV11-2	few	CASSSQTGGRGNTIYF	TGTGCCAGCAGCTCCCAGACAGGGGGCCGTGGAAACACCATATATTTT
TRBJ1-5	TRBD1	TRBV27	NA	CASSLGGGQPQHF	TGTGCCAGCAGTTTAGGAGGGGGCCAGCCCCAGCATTTT
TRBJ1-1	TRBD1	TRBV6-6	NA	CASSTQGDTEAFF	TGTGCCAGCAGTACACAGGGGGACACTGAAGCTTTCTTT
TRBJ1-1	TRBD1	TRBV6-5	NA	CASFTGGYTEAFF	TGTGCCAGTTTCACAGGGGGCTACACTGAAGCTTTCTTT
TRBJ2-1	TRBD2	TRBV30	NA	CAWSVLAGGPRFF	TGTGCCTGGAGTGTTCTAGCGGGAGGGCCGCGGTTCTTC
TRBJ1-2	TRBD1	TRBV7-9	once	CASSLGDRGNGYTF	TGTGCCAGCAGCTTAGGGGACAGGGGCAACGGCTACACCTTC